The source of this T cell receptor beta chain is a study of CXCR3-negative and CXCR3-positive naive CD8 T cells. Points from the study as a whole: Naive cells positive for CXCR3 carried more hydrophobic TRB CDR3s than CXCR3-negative ones. Memory CD8+ cells had much lower diversity, and both naive subsets had comparably high diversity.

For this clonotype: The antigen is unknown.

The authors made the TRB cDNA libraries by 5' RACE using UMI labels. Following a re-call of the 5' RACE reads, TCRdb has one entry per CDR3 protein and lacks DNA. The data include 150,000 to 180,000 distinct CDR3 sequences; the top ten clones carry just under 0.5%. CDR3 length: 13 amino acids. Sequenced input: naive CXCR3+ CD8+ T cells from blood. Noted subset: CD45RO-CCR7+CD27+CD95- naive CD8+ T cells expressing CXCR3 (TNR3+). The source of this sequence is a human donor in good health. Some clones in this sample may be carry-over from other donors' samples. The V call is TRBV12-3 or TRBV12-4, the J call TRBJ2-7; lacking DNA, the TRBD1 call made by TCRdb goes unchecked. The CDR3 sequence: CASSGTGGYEQYF.